This TCR beta chain is drawn from a study of Tregs in tolerant kidney transplant recipients. Study-wide background: An approximately 3-day belatacept mixed lymphocyte reaction, sometimes plus 5-day graft donor restimulation, preceded CD4+CD25+CD127- sorting. Recipient cells were told from donor cells by antibody staining.

As concerns this clone: Its target is not known.

Clones were sequenced by immunoSEQ multiplex PCR, and TCRdb holds only the in-frame ones, with some missing. The sample lists approximately 45,000 clones, nearly 97% occurring once. The study, taken as a whole, reports: No direct test of biological reproducibility was done here.

V trimming: 5 bases; J trimming: 6 bases; junction bases outside the gene matches: 10. The CDR3 runs 15 residues. CDR1 is SGHTA and CDR2 is FQGNSA in the germline V gene. What was sequenced was Tregs from blood cultured with allogeneic cells. The chain recombines TRBV7-2 with TRBJ2-5; 9 bases agree with TRBD2. The TCR sequence derives from a human donor in good health. The CDR3 DNA reads as TGTGCCAGCAGCCGCGGCGTTAGCGGGGGACAGACCCAGTACTTC. Its protein is CASSRGVSGGQTQYF.